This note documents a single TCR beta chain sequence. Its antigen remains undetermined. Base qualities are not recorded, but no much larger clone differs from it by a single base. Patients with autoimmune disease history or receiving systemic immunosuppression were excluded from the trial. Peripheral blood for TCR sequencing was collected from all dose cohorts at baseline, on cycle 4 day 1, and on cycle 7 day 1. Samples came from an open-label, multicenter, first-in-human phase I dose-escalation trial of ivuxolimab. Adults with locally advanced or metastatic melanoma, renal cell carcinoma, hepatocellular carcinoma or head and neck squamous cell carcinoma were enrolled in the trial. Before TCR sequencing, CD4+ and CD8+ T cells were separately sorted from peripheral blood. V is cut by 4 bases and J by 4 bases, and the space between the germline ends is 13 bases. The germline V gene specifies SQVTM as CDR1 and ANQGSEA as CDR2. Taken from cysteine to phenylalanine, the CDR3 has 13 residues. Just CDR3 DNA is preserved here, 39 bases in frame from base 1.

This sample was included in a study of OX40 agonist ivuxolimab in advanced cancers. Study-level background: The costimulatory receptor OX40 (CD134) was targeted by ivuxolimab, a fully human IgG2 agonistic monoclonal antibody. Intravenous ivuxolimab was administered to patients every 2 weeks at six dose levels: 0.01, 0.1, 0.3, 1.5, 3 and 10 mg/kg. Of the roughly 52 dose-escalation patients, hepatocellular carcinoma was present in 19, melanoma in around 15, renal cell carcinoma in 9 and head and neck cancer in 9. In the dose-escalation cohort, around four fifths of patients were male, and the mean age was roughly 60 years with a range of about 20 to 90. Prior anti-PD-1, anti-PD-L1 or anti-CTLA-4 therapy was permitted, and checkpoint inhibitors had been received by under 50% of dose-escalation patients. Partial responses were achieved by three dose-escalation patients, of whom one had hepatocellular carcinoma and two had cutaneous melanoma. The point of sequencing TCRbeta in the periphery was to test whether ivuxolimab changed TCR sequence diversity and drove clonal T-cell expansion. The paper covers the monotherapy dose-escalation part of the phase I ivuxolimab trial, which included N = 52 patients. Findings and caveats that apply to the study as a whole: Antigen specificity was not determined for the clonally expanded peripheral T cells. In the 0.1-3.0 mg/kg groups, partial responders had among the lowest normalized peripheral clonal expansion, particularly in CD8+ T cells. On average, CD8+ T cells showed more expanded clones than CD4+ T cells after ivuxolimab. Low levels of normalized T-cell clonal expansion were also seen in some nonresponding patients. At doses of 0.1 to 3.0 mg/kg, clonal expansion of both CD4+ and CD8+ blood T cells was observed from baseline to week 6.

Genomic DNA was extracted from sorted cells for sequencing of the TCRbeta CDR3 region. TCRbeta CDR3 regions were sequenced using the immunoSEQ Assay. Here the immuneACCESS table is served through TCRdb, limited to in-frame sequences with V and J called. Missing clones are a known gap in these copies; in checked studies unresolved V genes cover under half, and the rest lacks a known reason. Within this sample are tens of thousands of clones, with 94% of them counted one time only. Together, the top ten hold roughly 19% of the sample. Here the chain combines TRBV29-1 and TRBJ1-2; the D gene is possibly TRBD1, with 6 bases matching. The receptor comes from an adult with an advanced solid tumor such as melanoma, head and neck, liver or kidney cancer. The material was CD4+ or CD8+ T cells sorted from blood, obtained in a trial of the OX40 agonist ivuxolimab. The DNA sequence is TGCAGCGTTGCCTCCGGGACACTCTATGGCTACACCTTC. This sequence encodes CSVASGTLYGYTF.